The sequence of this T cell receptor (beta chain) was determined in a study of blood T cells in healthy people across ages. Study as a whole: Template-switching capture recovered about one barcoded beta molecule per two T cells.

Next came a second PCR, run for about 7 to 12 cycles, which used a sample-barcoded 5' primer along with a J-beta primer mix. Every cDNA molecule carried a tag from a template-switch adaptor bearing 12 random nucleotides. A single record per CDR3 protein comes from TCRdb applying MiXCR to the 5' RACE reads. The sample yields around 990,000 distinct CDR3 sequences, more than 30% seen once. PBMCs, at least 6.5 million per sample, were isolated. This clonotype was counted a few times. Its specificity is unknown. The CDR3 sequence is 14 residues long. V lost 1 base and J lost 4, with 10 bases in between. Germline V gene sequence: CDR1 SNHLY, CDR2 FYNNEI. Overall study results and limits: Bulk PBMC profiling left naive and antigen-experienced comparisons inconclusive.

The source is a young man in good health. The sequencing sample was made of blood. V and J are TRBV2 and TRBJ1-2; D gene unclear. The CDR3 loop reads CASSEVVTTYGYTF. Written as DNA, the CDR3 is TGTGCCAGCAGTGAAGTGGTAACGACCTATGGCTACACCTTC. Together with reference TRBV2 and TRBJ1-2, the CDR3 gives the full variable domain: EPEVTQTPSHQVTQMGQEVILRCVPISNHLYFYWYRQILGQKVEFLVSFYNNEISEKSEIFDDQFSVERPDGSNFTLKIRSTKLEDSAMYFCASSEVVTTYGYTFGSGTRLTVV.